This T cell receptor (beta chain) was observed in a study of T cell repertoires in cytomegalovirus infection. The overall study: CMV epitopes used comprised recently identified HLA-C-restricted ones and well-studied HLA-B-restricted ones. Public TCR beta signatures were indicative of both CMV infection and a matching HLA type. Broader study findings: Summed public TCR beta family frequency identified CMV carriers bearing the relevant HLA. HLA-C-restricted CMV-specific TCR beta clonotypes were dominant in the ex vivo response.

This clonotype showed up just a few times. No antigen is known for it. The V and J ends lost 6 bases and 5 bases, in that order; junction bases with no gene match: 6. This CDR3 contains 14 residues. Looked up from germline, CDR1 is MNHEY and CDR2 is SMNVEV (reference sequence). TCRdb recomputed calls from the reads with MiXCR, one row per CDR3 protein. The sample yields approximately 730,000 distinct CDR3 sequences, around 30% seen once. The specimen comprised cultured PBMCs, sampled from culture after CMV antigen stimulation. The J gene is TRBJ2-4, the V gene TRBV27; 8 bases agree with TRBD1. The clonotype originates from a human donor in good health (CMV status not recorded). Some clones in this sample may be carry-over from other donors' samples. Written as DNA, the CDR3 is TGTGCCAGCAGCCTTCAGGGGGCGGAAAACATTCAGTACTTC. This encodes CASSLQGAENIQYF.